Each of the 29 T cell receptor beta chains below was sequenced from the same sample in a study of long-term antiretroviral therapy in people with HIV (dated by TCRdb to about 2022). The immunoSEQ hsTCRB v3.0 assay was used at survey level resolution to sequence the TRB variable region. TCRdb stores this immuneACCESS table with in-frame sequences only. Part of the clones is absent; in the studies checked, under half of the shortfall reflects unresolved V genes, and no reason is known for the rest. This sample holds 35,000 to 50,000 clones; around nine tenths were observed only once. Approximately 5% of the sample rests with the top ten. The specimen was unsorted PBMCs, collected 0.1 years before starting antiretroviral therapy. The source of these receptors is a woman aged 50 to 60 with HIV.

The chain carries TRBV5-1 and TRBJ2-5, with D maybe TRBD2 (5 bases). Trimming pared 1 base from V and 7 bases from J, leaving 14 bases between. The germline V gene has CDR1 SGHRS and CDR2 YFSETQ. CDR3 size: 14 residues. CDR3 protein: CASSLNLALGTQYF. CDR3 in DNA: TGCGCCAGCAGCTTGAATCTAGCACTCGGGACCCAGTACTTC.

The CDR3 sequence: CAWSAYQTGGGYTF. The CDR3 DNA reads TGTGCCTGGAGTGCATACCAAACGGGAGGCGGCTACACCTTC. V and J are TRBV30 and TRBJ1-2; D gene uncertain. V lost 1 base to trimming and J lost 8 bases, with 17 bases between them. The CDR3 has 14 amino acids. Germline V gene sequence: CDR1 GTSNPN, CDR2 SVGIG (reference sequence). Variable domain in full (rest from reference TRBV30 and TRBJ1-2): SQTIHQWPATLVQPVGSPLSLECTVEGTSNPNLYWYRQAAGRGLQLLFYSVGIGQISSEVPQNLSASRPQDRQFILSSKKLLLSDSGFYLCAWSAYQTGGGYTFGSGTRLTVV.

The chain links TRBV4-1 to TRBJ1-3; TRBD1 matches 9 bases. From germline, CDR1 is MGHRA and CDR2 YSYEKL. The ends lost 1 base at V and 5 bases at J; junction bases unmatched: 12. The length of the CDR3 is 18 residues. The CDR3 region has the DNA TGCGCCAGCAGCCAAGTTAGGACAGGGGCCGGTGGAAGAAACACCATATATTTT. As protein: CASSQVRTGAGGRNTIYF.

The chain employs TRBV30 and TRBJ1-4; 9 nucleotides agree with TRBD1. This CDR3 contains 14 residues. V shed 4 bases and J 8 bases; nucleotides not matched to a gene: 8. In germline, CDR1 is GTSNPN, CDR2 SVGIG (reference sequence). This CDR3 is CAWMPGQGNEKLFF. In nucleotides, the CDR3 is TGTGCCTGGATGCCGGGACAGGGAAACGAAAAACTGTTTTTT.

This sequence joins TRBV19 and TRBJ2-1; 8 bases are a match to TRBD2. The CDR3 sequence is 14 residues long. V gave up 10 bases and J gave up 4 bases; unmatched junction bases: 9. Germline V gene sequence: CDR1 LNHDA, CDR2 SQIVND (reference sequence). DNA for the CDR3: TGTGCCACCAGTAGGCCTAGCGGGTACAATGAGCAGTTCTTC. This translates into CATSRPSGYNEQFF.

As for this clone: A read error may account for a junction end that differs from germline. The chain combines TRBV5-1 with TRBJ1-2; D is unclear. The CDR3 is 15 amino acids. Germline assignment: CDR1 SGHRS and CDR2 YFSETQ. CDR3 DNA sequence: TGTGCCAGCAGCTTGGGCTCGCCCGGCTTGGATGGCTACACCTTC. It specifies CASSLGSPGLDGYTF.

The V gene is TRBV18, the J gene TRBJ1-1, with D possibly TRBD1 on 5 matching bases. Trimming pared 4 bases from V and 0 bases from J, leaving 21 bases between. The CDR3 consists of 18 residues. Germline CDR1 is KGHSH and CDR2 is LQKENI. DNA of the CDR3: TGTGCCAGCTCACATAATCCCCAGGGTGGGAGGTTGAACACTGAAGCTTTCTTT. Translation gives CASSHNPQGGRLNTEAFF.

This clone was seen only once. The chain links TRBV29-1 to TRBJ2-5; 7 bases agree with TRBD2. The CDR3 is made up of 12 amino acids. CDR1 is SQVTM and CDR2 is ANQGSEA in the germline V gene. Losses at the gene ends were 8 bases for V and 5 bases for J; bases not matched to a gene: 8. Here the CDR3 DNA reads TGCAGCTGCGCGGGGGTTTCGGAGACCCAGTACTTC. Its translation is CSCAGVSETQYF.

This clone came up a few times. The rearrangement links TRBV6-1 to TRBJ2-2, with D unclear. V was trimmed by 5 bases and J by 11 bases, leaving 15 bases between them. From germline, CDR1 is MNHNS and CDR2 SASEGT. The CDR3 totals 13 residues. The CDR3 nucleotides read TGTGCCAGCAGTCCCATTGCCCTAGTCGAGCTGTTTTTT. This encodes CASSPIALVELFF.

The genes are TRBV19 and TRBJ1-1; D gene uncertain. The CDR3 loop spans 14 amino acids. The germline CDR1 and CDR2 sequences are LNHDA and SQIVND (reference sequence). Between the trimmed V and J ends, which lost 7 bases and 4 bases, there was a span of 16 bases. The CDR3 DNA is TGTGCCAGTACCCTGGGGTCCCGAGTCACTGAAGCTTTCTTT. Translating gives CASTLGSRVTEAFF.

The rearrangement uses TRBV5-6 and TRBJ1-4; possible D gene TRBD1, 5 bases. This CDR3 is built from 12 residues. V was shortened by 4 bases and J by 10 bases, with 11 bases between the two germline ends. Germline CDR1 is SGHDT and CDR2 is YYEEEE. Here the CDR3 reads CASSRGTPKLFF. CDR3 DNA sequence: TGTGCCAGCAGCCGCGGGACCCCAAAACTGTTTTTT.

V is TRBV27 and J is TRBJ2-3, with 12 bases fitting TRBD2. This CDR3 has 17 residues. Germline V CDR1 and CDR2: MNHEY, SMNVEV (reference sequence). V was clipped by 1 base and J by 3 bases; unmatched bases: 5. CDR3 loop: CASSLLPSGGGTDTQYF. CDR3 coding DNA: TGTGCCAGCAGTTTATTGCCTAGCGGGGGGGGTACAGATACGCAGTATTTT.

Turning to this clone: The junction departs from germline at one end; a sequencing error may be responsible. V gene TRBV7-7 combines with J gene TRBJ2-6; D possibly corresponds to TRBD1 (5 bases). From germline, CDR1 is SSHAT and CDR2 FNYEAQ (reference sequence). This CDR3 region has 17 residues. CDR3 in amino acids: CASSQNTAGTGANVLTF. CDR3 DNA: TGTGCTAGCAGTCAAAATACGGCAGGGACTGGGGCCAACGTCCTGACTTTC.

The CDR3 protein is CASSVNREDYGYTF. The CDR3 DNA reads TGTGCCAGCAGTGTGAACAGGGAGGACTATGGCTACACCTTC. The chain is built from TRBV2 and TRBJ1-2, with D possibly TRBD1 on 6 matching bases. V lost 4 bases and J 3 bases, leaving 12 bases between the germline ends. This CDR3 region has 14 residues. Germline V gene data show CDR1 as SNHLY and CDR2 as FYNNEI.

DNA of the CDR3: TGTGCCAGCTCACCAAAGGGACAGCACCGATTGAACACTGAAGCTTTCTTT. This encodes CASSPKGQHRLNTEAFF. V gene TRBV18 combines with J gene TRBJ1-1, with TRBD1 matching over 7 bases. Germline CDR1 reads KGHSH; CDR2 reads LQKENI. CDR3 length: 17 residues. V lost 2 bases and J lost 0; bases outside the gene matches: 9.

The CDR3 sequence: CASSPEGLRNTGELFF. In DNA form, the CDR3 reads TGTGCCAGCAGTCCGGAGGGACTGAGGAACACCGGGGAGCTGTTTTTT. The J gene is TRBJ2-2, the V gene TRBV6-6; possible D gene TRBD2, 6 bases. The germline V gene has CDR1 MNHNY and CDR2 SVGAGI (reference sequence). V was cut by 5 bases and J by 1 base, with 14 bases left in between. The CDR3 covers 16 residues.

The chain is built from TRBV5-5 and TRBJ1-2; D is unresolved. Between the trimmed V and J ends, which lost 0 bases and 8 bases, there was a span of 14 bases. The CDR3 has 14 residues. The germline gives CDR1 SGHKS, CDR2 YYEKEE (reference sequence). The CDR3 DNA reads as TGTGCCAGCAGCTTGGATAGGACGCCACGGGGCTACACCTTC. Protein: CASSLDRTPRGYTF.

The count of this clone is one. CDR3 loop: CASSTGSLGAFF. The CDR3 nucleotides are TGTGCCAGCAGCACAGGGTCCCTGGGTGCTTTCTTT. V and J are TRBV2 and TRBJ1-1; D is perhaps TRBD1 (6 bases). The CDR3 has 12 amino acids. With 6 bases removed from V and 11 bases from J, the gap between germline ends came to 16 bases. Per germline, CDR1 SNHLY and CDR2 FYNNEI.

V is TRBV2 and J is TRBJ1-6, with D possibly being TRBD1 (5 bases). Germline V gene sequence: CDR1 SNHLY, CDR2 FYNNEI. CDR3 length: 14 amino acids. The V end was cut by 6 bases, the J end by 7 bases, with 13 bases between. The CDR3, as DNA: TGTGCCAGCAGCGGCCGGGGGTGGAATTCACCCCTCCACTTT. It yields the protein CASSGRGWNSPLHF.

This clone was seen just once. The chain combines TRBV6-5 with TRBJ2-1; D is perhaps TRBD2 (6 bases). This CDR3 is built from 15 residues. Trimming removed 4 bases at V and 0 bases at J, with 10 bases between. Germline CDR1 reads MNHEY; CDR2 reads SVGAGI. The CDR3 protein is CASSSPGGSYNEQFF. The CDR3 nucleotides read TGTGCCAGCAGTTCGCCCGGGGGCTCCTACAATGAGCAGTTCTTC.

In DNA, the CDR3 is TGTGCCAGCAGCTCAGGTAGCGGGGGGCTCTCCTACGAGCAGTACTTC. Amino acid sequence: CASSSGSGGLSYEQYF. The chain couples TRBV11-2 to TRBJ2-7; the match to TRBD2 covers 10 bases. CDR1 SGHAT and CDR2 FQNNGV come from the germline V gene. The ends lost 4 bases at V and 0 bases at J; junction bases unmatched: 6. This CDR3 region has 16 residues.

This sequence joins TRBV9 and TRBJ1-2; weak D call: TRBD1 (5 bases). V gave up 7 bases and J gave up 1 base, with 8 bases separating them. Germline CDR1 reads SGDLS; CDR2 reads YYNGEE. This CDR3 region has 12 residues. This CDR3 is CASGGVNYGYTF. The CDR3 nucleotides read TGTGCCAGCGGAGGGGTTAACTATGGCTACACCTTC.

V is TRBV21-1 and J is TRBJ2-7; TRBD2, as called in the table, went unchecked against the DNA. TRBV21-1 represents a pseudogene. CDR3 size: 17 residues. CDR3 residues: CASSPEGGPGGAYEQYF. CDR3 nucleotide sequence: TGTGCCAGCAGCCCAGAAGGAGGGCCGGGGGGAGCCTACGAGCAGTACTTC.

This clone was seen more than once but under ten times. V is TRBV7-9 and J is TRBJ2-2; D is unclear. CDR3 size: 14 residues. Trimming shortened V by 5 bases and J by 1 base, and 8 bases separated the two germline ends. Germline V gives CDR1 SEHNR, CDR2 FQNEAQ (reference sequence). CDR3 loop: CASSLPVNTGELFF. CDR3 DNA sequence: TGTGCCAGCAGCCTGCCAGTGAACACCGGGGAGCTGTTTTTT.

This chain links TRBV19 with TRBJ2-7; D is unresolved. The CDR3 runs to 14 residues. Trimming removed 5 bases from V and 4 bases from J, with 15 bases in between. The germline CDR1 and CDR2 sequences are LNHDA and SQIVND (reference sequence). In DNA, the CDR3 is TGTGCCAGTAGTTCGTACGACAATACTTACGAGCAGTACTTC. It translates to CASSSYDNTYEQYF.

In DNA, the CDR3 is TGTGCCACGTACAGGGTTAACACTGAAGCTTTCTTT. This gives the protein CATYRVNTEAFF. The V call is TRBV2, the J call TRBJ1-1, with D possibly matching TRBD1 (6 bases). Trimming shortened V by 10 bases and J by 2 bases, and 11 bases separated the two germline ends. This CDR3 comprises 12 residues. Germline CDR1 is SNHLY and CDR2 is FYNNEI. The variable domain in full, completed from reference TRBV2 and TRBJ1-1, reads EPEVTQTPSHQVTQMGQEVILRCVPISNHLYFYWYRQILGQKVEFLVSFYNNEISEKSEIFDDQFSVERPDGSNFTLKIRSTKLEDSAMYFCATYRVNTEAFFGQGTRLTVV.

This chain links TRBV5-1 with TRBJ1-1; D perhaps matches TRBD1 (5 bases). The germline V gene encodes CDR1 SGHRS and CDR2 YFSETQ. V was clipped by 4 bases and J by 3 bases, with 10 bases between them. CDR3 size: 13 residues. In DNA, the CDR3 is TGCGCCAGCAGCCGTTTAGGGGACACTGAAGCTTTCTTT. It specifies CASSRLGDTEAFF.

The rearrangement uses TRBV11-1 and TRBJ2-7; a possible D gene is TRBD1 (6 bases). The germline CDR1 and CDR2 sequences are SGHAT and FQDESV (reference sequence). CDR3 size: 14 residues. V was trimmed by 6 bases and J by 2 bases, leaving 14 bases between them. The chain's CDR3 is CASSRAQGPYEQYF. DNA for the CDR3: TGTGCCAGCAGTCGTGCCCAGGGGCCCTACGAGCAGTACTTC. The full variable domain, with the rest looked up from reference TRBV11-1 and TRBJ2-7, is EAEVAQSPRYKITEKSQAVAFWCDPISGHATLYWYRQILGQGPELLVQFQDESVVDDSQLPKDRFSAERLKGVDSTLKIQPAELGDSAMYLCASSRAQGPYEQYFGPGTRLTVT.

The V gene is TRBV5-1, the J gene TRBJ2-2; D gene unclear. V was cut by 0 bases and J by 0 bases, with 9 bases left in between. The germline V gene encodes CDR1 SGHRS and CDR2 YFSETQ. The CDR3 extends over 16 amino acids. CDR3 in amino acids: CASSLDRFPNTGELFF. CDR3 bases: TGCGCCAGCAGCTTGGATAGATTTCCGAACACCGGGGAGCTGTTTTTT. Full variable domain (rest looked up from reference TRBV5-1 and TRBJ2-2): KAGVTQTPRYLIKTRGQQVTLSCSPISGHRSVSWYQQTPGQGLQFLFEYFSETQRNKGNFPGRFSGRQFSNSRSEMNVSTLELGDSALYLCASSLDRFPNTGELFFGEGSRLTVL.